The 30 T cell receptor beta chains presented below share a single source sample, sequenced in a study of blood T cell repertoires in COVID-19. Libraries were prepared by immunoSEQ multiplex PCR; TCRdb keeps only in-frame clonotypes and omits some of them. In the table there are 96,000 or so clones, more than 85% of which are singletons. The sequenced sample consisted of peripheral blood. The receptors were gathered from a man aged 60 to 75 with acute or convalescent COVID-19.

The rearrangement joins TRBV6-1 to TRBJ2-7, with 7 positions matching TRBD1. Looked up from germline, CDR1 is MNHNS and CDR2 is SASEGT. The V gene end was trimmed by 3 bases and the J gene end by 3 bases; junction bases not matched to a gene: 5. The CDR3 contains 14 residues. CDR3 coding DNA: TGTGCCAGCAGTGATTTGACAGGGAACTACGAGCAGTACTTC. This codes for CASSDLTGNYEQYF.

The chain carries TRBV4-2 and TRBJ1-4, with D perhaps matching TRBD1 (5 bases). This CDR3 region has 16 residues. Germline CDR1 reads LGHNA; CDR2 reads YNFKEQ. V shed 4 bases and J shed 0 bases, with 12 bases lying between them. As DNA, the CDR3 is TGTGCCAGCAGCCCCGGGGGTAGTGCAACTAATGAAAAACTGTTTTTT. Translating gives CASSPGGSATNEKLFF.

The rearrangement links TRBV6-5 to TRBJ2-2; 8 nucleotides agree with TRBD1. V lost 0 bases to trimming and J lost 4 bases; unmatched junction nucleotides: 4. This CDR3 has 16 amino acids. Germline-derived CDR1 and CDR2 are MNHEY and SVGAGI. Written as DNA, the CDR3 is TGTGCCAGCAGTTACTCGACTGGGACAGGCACCGGGGAGCTGTTTTTT. Amino acids: CASSYSTGTGTGELFF.

The V gene is TRBV5-4, the J gene TRBJ2-7, with TRBD1 matching over 7 bases. The CDR3 runs to 15 residues. Germline CDR1 SGHNT, CDR2 YYREEE (reference sequence). Trimming cost V 4 bases and J 4 bases; bases outside gene matches: 11. Here the CDR3 DNA reads TGTGCCAGCAGCGGGGAGACAGGGAGCCGTTACGAGCAGTACTTC. This gives the protein CASSGETGSRYEQYF.

V and J are TRBV7-2 and TRBJ2-5, with 16 positions matching TRBD2. The CDR3 has 16 amino acids. V lost 5 bases to trimming and J lost 3 bases; unmatched junction nucleotides: 3. CDR1 is SGHTA and CDR2 is FQGNSA in the germline V gene. CDR3: CASSRGTSGREETQYF. CDR3 in DNA: TGTGCCAGCAGCAGGGGGACTAGCGGGAGGGAAGAGACCCAGTACTTC.

The rearrangement joins TRBV5-4 to TRBJ1-2, with D perhaps TRBD1 (5 bases). The CDR3 spans 14 residues. V was shortened by 0 bases and J by 0 bases, with 6 bases between the two germline ends. Germline CDR1 and CDR2: SGHNT and YYREEE (reference sequence). CDR3 loop: CASSLGQPNYGYTF. DNA of the CDR3: TGTGCCAGCAGCTTGGGACAGCCTAACTATGGCTACACCTTC.

Of note for this clone: Other DNA variants within this sample encode the same CDR3. The chain has TRBV29-1 and TRBJ1-5, with TRBD1 identical over 8 bases. The V and J ends lost 4 bases and 7 bases, in that order; junction bases with no gene match: 3. CDR3 length equals 12 residues. In germline, CDR1 is SQVTM, CDR2 ANQGSEA. The CDR3 loop is CSVGQGSQPQHF. The CDR3 DNA reads TGCAGCGTTGGACAGGGGAGCCAGCCCCAGCATTTT.

J is TRBJ2-2 and V is TRBV5-1; 10 nucleotides match TRBD1. Germline V lookup: CDR1 SGHRS, CDR2 YFSETQ. CDR3 size: 16 residues. Trimming removed 4 bases from V and 4 bases from J; junction bases left unmatched: 7. Written as DNA, the CDR3 is TGCGCCAGCAGCCTCGCTGGGACAGGGGTCACCGGGGAGCTGTTTTTT. Protein: CASSLAGTGVTGELFF. The full variable domain, completed using reference TRBV5-1 and TRBJ2-2, is KAGVTQTPRYLIKTRGQQVTLSCSPISGHRSVSWYQQTPGQGLQFLFEYFSETQRNKGNFPGRFSGRQFSNSRSEMNVSTLELGDSALYLCASSLAGTGVTGELFFGEGSRLTVL.

The chain recombines TRBV3-1 (or the pseudogene TRBV3-2) with TRBJ1-6, with D uncertain. The CDR3 runs 13 residues. V was clipped by 5 bases and J by 8 bases, with 10 bases between them. Germline V gives CDR1 LGHDT, CDR2 YNNKEL (reference sequence). The CDR3 sequence: CASSFQQYSPLHF. CDR3 in DNA: TGTGCCAGCAGCTTCCAACAGTATTCACCCCTCCACTTT.

V usage is TRBV19 and J usage is TRBJ1-1; D gene ambiguous. CDR1 and CDR2 from the germline V gene are LNHDA and SQIVND (reference sequence). Deletions cut 2 bases from V and 6 bases from J, with 16 bases between. There are 15 residues in the CDR3. The CDR3 reads CASSIRRGPLSEAFF. The DNA of the CDR3 is TGTGCCAGTAGTATAAGGCGGGGTCCCCTTTCTGAAGCTTTCTTT.

The chain has TRBV7-2 and TRBJ1-1, with D possibly being TRBD1 (6 bases). The V end lost 4 bases, the J end lost 1 base, and 10 bases lay between the germline ends. Germline assignment: CDR1 SGHTA and CDR2 FQGNSA. The CDR3 extends over 14 amino acids. The CDR3 DNA reads TGTGCCAGCAGCTCAGTGGGGGCGAACACTGAAGCTTTCTTT. As protein: CASSSVGANTEAFF. Combining the CDR3 with reference TRBV7-2 and TRBJ1-1 gives the whole variable domain GAGVSQSPSNKVTEKGKDVELRCDPISGHTALYWYRQSLGQGLEFLIYFQGNSAPDKSGLPSDRFSAERTGGSVSTLTIQRTQQEDSAVYLCASSSVGANTEAFFGQGTRLTVV.

As regards this clone: One end of the junction varies from germline; a read error may be responsible. The chain is built from TRBV7-7 and TRBJ2-2; 9 bases fit TRBD2. CDR1 is SSHAT, CDR2 FNYEAQ, per germline (reference sequence). The CDR3 covers 15 residues. The CDR3 DNA follows: TGTGCTAGCAGCTTAGCGGTAGCGGGAGACGGGGAGCTGTTTTTT. This encodes CASSLAVAGDGELFF.

The V gene is TRBV15, the J gene TRBJ2-7; tentative D call: TRBD1 (5 bases). The V gene lost 5 bases and the J gene lost 7 bases, with 15 bases spanning the gap. This CDR3 is 13 amino acids long. Germline lookup yields CDR1 LNHNV and CDR2 YYDKDF (reference sequence). CDR3 sequence reads: CATSRRAFGEQYF. The CDR3, as DNA: TGTGCCACCAGCCGCAGGGCCTTCGGAGAGCAGTACTTC.

This chain links TRBV2 with TRBJ2-7; 7 bases agree with TRBD2. The germline V gene encodes CDR1 SNHLY and CDR2 FYNNEI. The CDR3 is 15 amino acids. The trim removed 2 bases at V and 2 bases at J, leaving 6 bases unmatched. The CDR3 region has the DNA TGTGCCAGCAGTGAACGAGGACTAGGGCCCTACGAGCAGTACTTC. Translated, it gives CASSERGLGPYEQYF.

This chain joins TRBV28 and TRBJ1-6; no clear D. V was cut by 2 bases and J by 10 bases, with 15 bases left in between. Germline-derived CDR1 and CDR2 are MDHEN and SYDVKM. The CDR3 length is 15 residues. CDR3 in DNA: TGTGCCAGCAGTTTAAGGGAGGGCGAAGGATCACCCCTCCACTTT. Its protein is CASSLREGEGSPLHF.

The chain combines TRBV10-2 with TRBJ1-2, with a weak D call TRBD1 (6 bases). Trimming took 2 bases from V and 5 from J, leaving 12 bases between them. The CDR3 runs to 14 residues. The germline CDR1 and CDR2 sequences are WSHSY and SAAADI. The CDR3 DNA sequence: TGCGCCAGCAGTGAGGGCAGGGGCCCGTATGGCTACACCTTC. This translates into CASSEGRGPYGYTF.

This rearrangement joins TRBV7-3 to TRBJ2-1, with 8 bases lining up with TRBD2. The ends lost 4 bases at V and 9 bases at J; junction bases unmatched: 11. Looked up from germline, CDR1 is SGHTA and CDR2 is FQGTGA. The CDR3 loop spans 15 amino acids. Written as DNA, the CDR3 is TGTGCCAGCAGCTCCGGACTAGCCAGATGGAGTGAGCAGTTCTTC. It encodes CASSSGLARWSEQFF. Using reference TRBV7-3 and TRBJ2-1 for the parts outside the CDR3, the full variable domain is GAGVSQTPSNKVTEKGKYVELRCDPISGHTALYWYRQSLGQGPEFLIYFQGTGAADDSGLPNDRFFAVRPEGSVSTLKIQRTERGDSAVYLCASSSGLARWSEQFFGPGTRLTVL.

The chain combines TRBV27 with TRBJ1-1; D remains ambiguous. The CDR3 is made up of 12 amino acids. Germline V lookup: CDR1 MNHEY, CDR2 SMNVEV (reference sequence). The V and J ends lost 5 bases and 2 bases respectively, with 6 bases between them. CDR3 sequence: CASSPKNTEAFF. CDR3 DNA sequence: TGTGCCAGCAGTCCTAAAAACACTGAAGCTTTCTTT.

The chain is built from TRBV2 and TRBJ1-5, with TRBD1 identical over 7 bases. This CDR3 is built from 15 residues. The J segment lost 0 bases and the V segment lost 6 bases, leaving 5 bases of the junction unmatched. The germline V gene encodes CDR1 SNHLY and CDR2 FYNNEI. The CDR3 DNA reads as TGTGCCAGCAGAGGGACAGTATATAGCAATCAGCCCCAGCATTTT. Amino acids: CASRGTVYSNQPQHF.

J is TRBJ2-2 and V is TRBV9, with D unresolved. The CDR3 consists of 12 residues. The V gene lost 4 bases and the J gene lost 5 bases, with 6 bases spanning the gap. Looked up from germline, CDR1 is SGDLS and CDR2 is YYNGEE. CDR3 DNA: TGTGCCAGCAGCCCCTTTACCGGGGAGCTGTTTTTT. This encodes CASSPFTGELFF.

This clone has just one count. The chain combines TRBV6-2 or TRBV6-3 with TRBJ1-2; D not certain. Germline V gene data show CDR1 as MNHEY and CDR2 as SVGEGT. The CDR3 contains 14 residues. V gave up 0 bases and J gave up 8 bases, with 13 bases separating them. The chain's CDR3 is CASSYSGSSGGYTF. The CDR3 DNA reads TGTGCCAGCAGTTACTCGGGCTCGAGCGGAGGCTACACCTTC.

About this clone: A junction end diverges from the germline sequence, so it may reflect a read error. The sample contains more than one DNA sequence encoding this CDR3. J is TRBJ2-2 and V is TRBV24-1; TRBD2 is a possible D gene (6 bases). CDR1 is KGHDR, CDR2 SFDVKD, per germline. The CDR3 extends over 17 amino acids. The CDR3 region has the DNA TGTGCCACCAGTGATTCGCCGGGACTCAGGAACACCGGAGAGCTGTTTTTT. As protein: CATSDSPGLRNTGELFF.

J is TRBJ2-3 and V is TRBV6-2 or TRBV6-3, with 11 nucleotides matching TRBD2. This CDR3 has 15 amino acids. CDR1 and CDR2 from the germline V gene are MNHEY and SVGEGT. J lost 3 bases, V lost 5 bases, and 4 bases had no gene match. CDR3: CASSHRLAGTDTQYF. CDR3 nucleotides: TGTGCCAGCAGTCATCGACTAGCGGGAACAGATACGCAGTATTTT.

The chain couples TRBV28 to TRBJ2-3, with D perhaps TRBD2 (5 bases). With 2 bases removed from V and 5 bases from J, the gap between germline ends came to 17 bases. Germline V gene lookup returns CDR1 MDHEN and CDR2 SYDVKM. The length of the CDR3 is 16 residues. The chain's CDR3 is CASSLRGATFRDTQYF. Here the CDR3 DNA reads TGTGCCAGCAGTTTACGGGGAGCTACCTTCCGAGATACGCAGTATTTT.

The CDR3 nucleotides are TGTGCCAGCAGAAGAGCCGGTAACTCCTACGAGCAGTACTTC. Encoded protein: CASRRAGNSYEQYF. The chain recombines TRBV27 with TRBJ2-7; D gene uncertain. This CDR3 has 14 amino acids. The V end lost 6 bases, the J end lost 0 bases, and 12 bases lay between the germline ends. CDR1 is MNHEY, CDR2 SMNVEV, per germline (reference sequence).

The genes are TRBV2 and TRBJ2-3; possibly TRBD1 for D (6 bases). The CDR3 runs 14 residues. CDR1 is SNHLY and CDR2 is FYNNEI in the germline V gene. V was shortened by 6 bases and J by 2 bases, with 12 bases between the two germline ends. The CDR3 DNA sequence: TGTGCCAGCAGGCCCCGGACAGCCACAGATACGCAGTATTTT. Amino acids: CASRPRTATDTQYF.

The chain carries TRBV28 and TRBJ1-1; 8 bases fit TRBD1. With 5 bases clipped from V and 12 bases from J, the junction kept 17 bases outside the gene matches. CDR1 is MDHEN, CDR2 SYDVKM, per germline. This CDR3 contains 15 residues. In DNA, the CDR3 is TGTGCCAGCAGTCCGTCCCGGGACAGGTTCGTTTTGTCTTTCTTT. Amino acid sequence: CASSPSRDRFVLSFF.

The chain couples TRBV7-2 to TRBJ2-7; TRBD2 matches 8 bases. With 4 bases clipped from V and 1 base from J, the junction kept 3 bases outside the gene matches. Germline lookup yields CDR1 SGHTA and CDR2 FQGNSA. The CDR3 totals 14 residues. This chain's CDR3 is CASSWGLGSYEQYF. CDR3 DNA sequence: TGTGCCAGCAGCTGGGGACTAGGGTCCTACGAGCAGTACTTC.

J is TRBJ1-1 and V is TRBV10-2, with 7 bases matching TRBD1. Germline lookup yields CDR1 WSHSY and CDR2 SAAADI. With 6 bases clipped from V and 3 bases from J, the junction kept 10 bases outside the gene matches. The CDR3 length is 15 residues. The CDR3 loop reads CASSRQGKGYTEAFF. Written as DNA, the CDR3 is TGCGCCAGCAGCCGACAGGGAAAGGGCTACACTGAAGCTTTCTTT.

The V and J genes are TRBV9 and TRBJ2-3; 14 nucleotides match TRBD2. There are 17 residues in the CDR3. Germline V gene data show CDR1 as SGDLS and CDR2 as YYNGEE. V shed 3 bases, J shed 5 bases, and the junction held 8 bases outside the gene matches. For the CDR3, the DNA is TGTGCCAGCAGCGAGACTAGCGGGAGGGCCCGAGGAGATACGCAGTATTTT. Protein sequence: CASSETSGRARGDTQYF.